This T cell receptor beta chain came from a study of T cell responses to AZD1222 COVID-19 vaccine (dated by TCRdb to about 2021). Context from the whole study: TCR sequencing was performed for 230 to 250 trial participants, of whom around 200 were given two doses of AZD1222 and 26 were given two doses of MenACWY control vaccine. Trial participants were enrolled by age into 18-55, 56-69 and 70-plus year subgroups, with 148, 28 and 57 TCR-sequenced participants respectively. What the work shows at the level of the full study, not this receptor alone: Most participants were white British and females outnumbered males, and the authors suggested that clonal diversity may have been underestimated. Because no samples from the day 14 peak response were available, repertoires could be characterized only after the peak T cell response. The whole spike protein was spanned by vaccine-associated CD4 TCRs, and dominant responses were seen in regions 160-218 and 743-854. Spike-specific TCR breadth and depth rose significantly after two AZD1222 doses compared with day 0 and with MenACWY recipients. The 56-69-year group was small, and its depth increase did not reach significance, likely because of low power. Conclusions about previously exposed vaccinees are limited, since just six AZD1222 recipients were seropositive for SARS-CoV-2 at baseline. Nearly half of unique spike-specific TCRs reportedly recognized epitopes outside regions mutated in the B.1.351 and B.1.1.7 variants.

Turning to this clone: Its antigen is not yet known.

The CDR3 regions of human TCRbeta chains were analyzed by immunosequencing. From the authors' description of their analysis: TCRs in the repertoires were matched against a reference library of SARS-CoV-2-specific TCRs that had been generated with the MIRA antigen-specificity platform. Breadth was defined as the fraction of unique TCRs that were SARS-CoV-2-associated, and depth was defined as the fraction of total T cells that were SARS-CoV-2-associated. Using the MIRA data, every spike-specific TCR was mapped to the spike region that the TCR reacted to and assigned to either a CD4 or a CD8 class. Log10-transformed breadth and depth values were compared by one-way ANOVA with Sidak's multiple comparisons tests. This immuneACCESS table, as held by TCRdb, lists in-frame sequences with V and J called but not all clones. Of the missing ones, under half trace to an unresolved V gene in checked studies; the others have no known cause. Clone size and the V and J calls come from that table; the DNA yielded D and trimming. This sample's table lists around 140,000 clones. The ten largest clones capture 2% to 2.5% of the sample.

Inclusive of the bounding cysteine and phenylalanine, the CDR3 is 14 residues long. This entry keeps only the CDR3 DNA: 42 bases, framed from base 1. Trimming takes 1 base off V and 4 bases off J; junction bases not matched to a gene: 1. The germline V gene gives CDR1 as LGHNA and CDR2 as YNFKEQ. The time point label corresponds to: baseline before first vaccination. Vaccinee samples came from UK trials COV001 and COV002, including a single-blind randomized controlled phase 2/3 trial of AZD1222 (ChAdOx1 nCoV-19) in healthy adults. Trial participant PBMC samples were collected at day 0 and day 28 after the second dose for TCRbeta chain sequencing.

This sequence uses TRBV4-2 and TRBJ2-5; 9 bases in between match TRBD1. Sequencing was carried out using peripheral blood. This sequence was found in an adult in good health. The CDR3 is CASSQGQGGETQYF. The DNA sequence is as follows: TGTGCCAGCAGCCAAGGACAGGGGGGAGAGACCCAGTACTTC.